Following are 3 T cell receptor beta chains from one sample sequenced in a study of T cells expressing NK-cell markers. TCRdb re-called the 5' RACE reads; every CDR3 protein appears as one record, without DNA. Its clone listing holds 150,000 to 170,000 distinct CDR3 sequences. Sequencing used blood T cells: a sorted CD56 or NKG2C T cell subset, CD4+ or CD8+ T cells, or bulk PBMC T cells (not recorded which). These receptor sequences come from a woman in her forties or fifties in good health.

This chain connects TRBV7-2 to TRBJ2-2; TCRdb's D call of TRBD1 is untestable without DNA. The CDR3 consists of 16 residues. The V gene's germline CDR1 is SGHTA and CDR2 FQGNSA. The CDR3 reads CASSLFPGGNTGELFF.

The rearrangement uses TRBV6-5 and TRBJ2-3. The CDR3 contains 14 residues. Germline CDR1 MNHEY, CDR2 SVGAGI. The CDR3 region is CASRFAYLTDTQYF.

This chain's CDR3 is CASSPGVSTEAFF. The rearrangement links TRBV9 to TRBJ1-1; TCRdb's D call of TRBD1 is untestable without DNA. The CDR3 covers 13 residues. Germline V gene data show CDR1 as SGDLS and CDR2 as YYNGEE.